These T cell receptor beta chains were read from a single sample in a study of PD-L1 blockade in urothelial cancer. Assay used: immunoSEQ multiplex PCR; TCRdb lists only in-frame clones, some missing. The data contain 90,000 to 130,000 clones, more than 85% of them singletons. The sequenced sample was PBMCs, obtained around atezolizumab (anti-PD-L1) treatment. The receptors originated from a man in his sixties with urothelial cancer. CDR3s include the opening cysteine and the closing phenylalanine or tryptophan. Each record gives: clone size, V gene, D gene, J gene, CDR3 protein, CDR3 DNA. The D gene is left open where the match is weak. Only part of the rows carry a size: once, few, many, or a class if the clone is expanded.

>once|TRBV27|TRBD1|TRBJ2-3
CASSFDRESTDTQYF
TGTGCCAGCAGTTTCGACAGGGAGAGCACAGATACGCAGTATTTT
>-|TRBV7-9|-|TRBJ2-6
CASTLTGSGANVLTF
TGTGCCAGCACCCTAACAGGGTCTGGGGCCAACGTCCTGACTTTC
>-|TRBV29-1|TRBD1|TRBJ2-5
CSIGQGAYSGETQYF
TGCAGCATAGGACAGGGGGCTTATTCCGGGGAGACCCAGTACTTC
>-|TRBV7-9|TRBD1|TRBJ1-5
CASTSGAGTVNQPQHF
TGTGCCAGCACCTCGGGGGCCGGGACAGTGAATCAGCCCCAGCATTTT
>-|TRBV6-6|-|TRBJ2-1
CASSFTQETLHNEQFF
TGTGCCAGCAGTTTTACCCAGGAAACTCTCCACAATGAGCAGTTCTTC
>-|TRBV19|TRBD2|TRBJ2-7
CASSPALGLAGPTYSYEQYF
TGTGCCAGTAGCCCCGCCCTAGGACTAGCGGGACCTACTTACTCCTACGAGCAGTACTTC
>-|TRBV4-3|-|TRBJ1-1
CASSHTGQSAEAFF
TGCGCCAGCAGCCATACCGGACAAAGCGCTGAAGCTTTCTTT
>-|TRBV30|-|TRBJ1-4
CAWSVRGATNEKLFF
TGTGCCTGGAGTGTACGGGGGGCAACTAATGAAAAACTGTTTTTT
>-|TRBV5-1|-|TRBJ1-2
CASSLDLGDGYTF
TGCGCCAGCAGCTTGGATTTGGGAGATGGCTACACCTTC
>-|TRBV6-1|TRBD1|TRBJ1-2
CASRLPQGENYGYTF
TGTGCCAGCAGATTGCCCCAGGGGGAAAACTATGGCTACACCTTC
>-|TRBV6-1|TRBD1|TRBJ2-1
CASRLTGAGNEQFF
TGTGCCAGCAGGCTGACAGGGGCTGGCAATGAGCAGTTCTTC
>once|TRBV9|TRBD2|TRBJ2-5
CASSGGLAEETQYF
TGTGCCAGCAGCGGTGGACTAGCGGAAGAGACCCAGTACTTC
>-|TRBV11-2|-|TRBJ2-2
CASSLGAADGELFF
TGTGCCAGCAGCTTAGGGGCCGCAGACGGGGAGCTGTTTTTT
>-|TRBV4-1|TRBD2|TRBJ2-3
CASSQGLAGGRVVTDTQYF
TGCGCCAGCAGCCAAGGGCTAGCGGGGGGGCGGGTGGTGACAGATACGCAGTATTTT
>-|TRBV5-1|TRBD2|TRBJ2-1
CASSSYKTSGKSYNEQFF
TGCGCCAGCAGCTCCTACAAGACTAGCGGGAAGTCCTACAATGAGCAGTTCTTC
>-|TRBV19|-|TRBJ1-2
CASSTIDDKNYGYTF
TGTGCCAGTAGTACAATTGACGACAAGAACTATGGCTACACCTTC
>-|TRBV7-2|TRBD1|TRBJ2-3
CASSLDTTGRWADTQYF
TGTGCCAGCAGCTTAGATACGACAGGGCGGTGGGCAGATACGCAGTATTTT
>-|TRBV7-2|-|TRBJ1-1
CASSPGPRGNTEAFF
TGTGCCAGCAGCCCCGGTCCCCGAGGGAACACTGAAGCTTTCTTT
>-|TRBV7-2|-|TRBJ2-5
CASSFGLEETQYF
TGTGCCAGCAGCTTTGGGCTGGAAGAGACCCAGTACTTC
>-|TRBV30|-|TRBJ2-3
CAWTESTDTQYF
TGTGCCTGGACCGAGAGTACGGATACGCAGTATTTT
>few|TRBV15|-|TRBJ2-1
CATSNRTRDNEQFF
TGTGCCACCAGTAACCGAACTAGAGACAATGAGCAGTTCTTC
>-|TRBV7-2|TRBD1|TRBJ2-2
CASSPRTGDTGELFF
TGTGCCAGCAGCCCCCGGACAGGGGACACCGGGGAGCTGTTTTTT
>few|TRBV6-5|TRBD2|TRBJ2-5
CASSRLADLRQYF
TGTGCCAGCAGCCGACTAGCGGACCTTCGGCAGTACTTC
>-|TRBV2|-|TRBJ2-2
CASTPSSVTGELFF
TGTGCCAGCACTCCTAGCTCCGTCACCGGGGAGCTGTTTTTT
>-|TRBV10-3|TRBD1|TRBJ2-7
CAISASIGTGSNEQYF
TGTGCCATCAGTGCTAGCATAGGGACAGGGAGCAACGAGCAGTACTTC
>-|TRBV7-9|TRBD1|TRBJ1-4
CASSSGQGGEKLFF
TGTGCCAGCAGCAGCGGACAGGGCGGCGAAAAACTGTTTTTT
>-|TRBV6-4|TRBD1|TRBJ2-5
CASSDSKTGGIQETQYF
TGTGCCAGCAGTGACTCGAAGACAGGGGGCATTCAAGAGACCCAGTACTTC
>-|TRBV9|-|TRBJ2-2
CASSVLTEPTGELFF
TGTGCCAGCAGCGTGTTGACGGAGCCCACCGGGGAGCTGTTTTTT
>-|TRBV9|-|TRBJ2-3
CASSASVFAEPTDTQYF
TGTGCCAGCAGCGCCTCCGTTTTCGCCGAGCCCACAGATACGCAGTATTTT
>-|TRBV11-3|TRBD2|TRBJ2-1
CASSPRLAGGPGYNEQFF
TGTGCCAGCAGCCCGAGACTAGCGGGAGGGCCGGGGTACAATGAGCAGTTCTTC
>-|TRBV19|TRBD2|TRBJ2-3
CASSSGLAGPRGDTQYF
TGTGCCAGTAGTTCGGGACTAGCGGGGCCGCGGGGAGATACGCAGTATTTT